This TCR beta chain appears in the sequencing data of a study of vaccination effects on CD4 cells after COVID-19. This clone occurred once. The antigen is unknown. Study findings and constraints: Vaccine- and infection-induced clones showed marked clonal contraction late following vaccination.

Before sequencing took place, the ViraFEST assay used viral peptide pools to expand antigen-specific CD4+ T cells. Isolating CD4+ T cells followed about 11 days of culture. A PCR test confirmed that the person had SARS-CoV-2 infection between March and December 2020. This CDR3 has 16 amino acids. V trimming: 2 bases; J trimming: 5 bases; junction bases outside the gene matches: 7. Germline CDR1 is MNHEY and CDR2 is SVGAGI. Sequencing was performed with immunoSEQ multiplex PCR; in TCRdb, only in-frame clones are kept and a portion is missing. The repertoire holds 20,000 to 30,000 clones, with 69% as singletons.

This TCR was sampled from a human donor who had a prior SARS-CoV-2 infection. Sample: CD4+ T cells from PBMCs cultured with SARS-CoV-2 spike peptides, taken before COVID-19 vaccination. This chain joins TRBV6-5 and TRBJ2-2; 8 nucleotides align to TRBD1. DNA for the CDR3: TGTGCCAGCAGTTACCGGACGGACAGGGTGACCGGGGAGCTGTTTTTT. Protein sequence: CASSYRTDRVTGELFF.